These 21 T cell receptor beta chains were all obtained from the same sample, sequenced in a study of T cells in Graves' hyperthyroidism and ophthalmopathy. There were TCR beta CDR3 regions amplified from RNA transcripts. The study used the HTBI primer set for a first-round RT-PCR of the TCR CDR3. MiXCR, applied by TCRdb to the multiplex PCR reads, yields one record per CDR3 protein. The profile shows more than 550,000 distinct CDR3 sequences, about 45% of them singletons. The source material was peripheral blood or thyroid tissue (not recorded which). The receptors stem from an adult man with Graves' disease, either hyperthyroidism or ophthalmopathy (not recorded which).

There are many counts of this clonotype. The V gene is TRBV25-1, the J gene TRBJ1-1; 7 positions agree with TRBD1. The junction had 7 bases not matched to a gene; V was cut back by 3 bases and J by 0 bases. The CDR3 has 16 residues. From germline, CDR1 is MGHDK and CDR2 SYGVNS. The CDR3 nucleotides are TGTGCCAGCAGTGATACCTCGACAGGGCTGAACACTGAAGCTTTCTTT. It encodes CASSDTSTGLNTEAFF. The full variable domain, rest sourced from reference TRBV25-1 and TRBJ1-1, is EADIYQTPRYLVIGTGKKITLECSQTMGHDKMYWYQQDPGMELHLIHYSYGVNSTEKGDLSSESTVSRIRTEHFPLTLESARPSHTSQYLCASSDTSTGLNTEAFFGQGTRLTVV.

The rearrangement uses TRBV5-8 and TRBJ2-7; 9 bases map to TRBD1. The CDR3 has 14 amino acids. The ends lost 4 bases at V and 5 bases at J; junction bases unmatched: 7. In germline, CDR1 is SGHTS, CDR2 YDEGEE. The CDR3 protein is CASSAGQGLDEQYF. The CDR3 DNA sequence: TGTGCCAGCAGCGCCGGACAGGGGTTGGACGAGCAGTACTTC.

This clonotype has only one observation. Here the CDR3 reads CASSSNRDRDSPLHF. DNA of the CDR3: TGTGCCAGCAGCTCGAACCGGGACAGGGATTCACCCCTCCACTTT. V and J are TRBV7-2 and TRBJ1-6; 9 bases align to TRBD1. The CDR3 extends over 15 amino acids. Germline assignment: CDR1 SGHTA and CDR2 FQGNSA. Losses at the gene ends were 4 bases for V and 8 bases for J; bases not matched to a gene: 6.

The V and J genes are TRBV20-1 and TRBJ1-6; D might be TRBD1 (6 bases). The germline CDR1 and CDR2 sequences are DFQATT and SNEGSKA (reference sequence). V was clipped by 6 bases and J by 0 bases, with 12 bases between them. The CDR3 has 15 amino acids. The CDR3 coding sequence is TGCAGTGCGTTCCAGGGGAGCTCCTATAATTCACCCCTCCACTTT. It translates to CSAFQGSSYNSPLHF.

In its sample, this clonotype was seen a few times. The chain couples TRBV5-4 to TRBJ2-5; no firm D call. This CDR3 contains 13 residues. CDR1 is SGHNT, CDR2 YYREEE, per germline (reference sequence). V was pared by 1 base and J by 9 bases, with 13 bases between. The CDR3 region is CASSLKSAVAQYF. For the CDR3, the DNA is TGTGCCAGCAGCTTGAAGTCAGCCGTGGCCCAGTACTTC.

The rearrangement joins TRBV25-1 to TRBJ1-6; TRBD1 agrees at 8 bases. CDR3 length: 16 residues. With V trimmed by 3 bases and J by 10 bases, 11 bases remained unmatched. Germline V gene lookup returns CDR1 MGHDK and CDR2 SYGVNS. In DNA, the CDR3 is TGTGCCAGCAGTGACCTACGACAGGGGACTACCTCACCCCTCCACTTT. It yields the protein CASSDLRQGTTSPLHF.

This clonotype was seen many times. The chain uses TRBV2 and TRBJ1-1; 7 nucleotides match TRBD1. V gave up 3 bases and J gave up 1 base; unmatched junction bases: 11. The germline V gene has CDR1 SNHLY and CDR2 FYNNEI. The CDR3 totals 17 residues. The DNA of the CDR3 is TGTGCCAGCAGTGAGCCTCGACAGGGCGGTCGGAACACTGAAGCTTTCTTT. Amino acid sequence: CASSEPRQGGRNTEAFF.

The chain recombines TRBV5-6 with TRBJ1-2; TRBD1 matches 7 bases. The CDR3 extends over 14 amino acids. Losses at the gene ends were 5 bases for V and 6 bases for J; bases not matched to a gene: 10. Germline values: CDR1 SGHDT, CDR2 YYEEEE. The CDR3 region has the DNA TGTGCCAGCAGTTTCCTGGCAGGGGGAGATGGCTACACCTTC. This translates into CASSFLAGGDGYTF.

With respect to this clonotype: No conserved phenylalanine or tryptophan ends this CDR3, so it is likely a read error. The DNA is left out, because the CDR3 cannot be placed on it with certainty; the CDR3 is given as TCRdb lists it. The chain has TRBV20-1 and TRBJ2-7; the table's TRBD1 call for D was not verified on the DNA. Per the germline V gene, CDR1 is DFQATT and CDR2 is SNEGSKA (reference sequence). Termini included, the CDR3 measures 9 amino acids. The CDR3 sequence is CSARDQGAI.

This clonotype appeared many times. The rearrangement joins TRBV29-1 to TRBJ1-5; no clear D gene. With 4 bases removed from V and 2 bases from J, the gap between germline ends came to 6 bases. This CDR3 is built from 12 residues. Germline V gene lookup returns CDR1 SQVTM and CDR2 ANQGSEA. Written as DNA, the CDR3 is TGCAGCGTTGGTAAGGGCAATCAGCCCCAGCATTTT. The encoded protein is CSVGKGNQPQHF.

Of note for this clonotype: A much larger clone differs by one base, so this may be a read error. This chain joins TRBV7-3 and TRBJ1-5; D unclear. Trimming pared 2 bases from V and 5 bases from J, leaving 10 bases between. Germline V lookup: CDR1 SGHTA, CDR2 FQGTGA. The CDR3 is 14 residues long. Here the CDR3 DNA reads TGTGCCAGCAGCTTAGTCGGGTATCATCAGCCCCAGCATTTT. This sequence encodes CASSLVGYHQPQHF.

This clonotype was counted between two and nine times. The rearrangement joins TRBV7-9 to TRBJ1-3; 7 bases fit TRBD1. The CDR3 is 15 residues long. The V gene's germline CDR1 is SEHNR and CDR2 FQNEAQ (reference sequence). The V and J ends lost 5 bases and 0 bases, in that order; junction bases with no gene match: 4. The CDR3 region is CASSPSGGSGNTIYF. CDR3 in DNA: TGTGCCAGCAGCCCGTCAGGGGGCTCTGGAAACACCATATATTTT.

DNA of the CDR3: TGTGCCAGCAGGACCGGACTAGCGGGAACCCAAGAGACCCAGTACTTC. Translating gives CASRTGLAGTQETQYF. This rearrangement joins TRBV7-3 to TRBJ2-5; 12 bases line up with TRBD2. The CDR3 covers 16 residues. Trimming cost V 6 bases and J 1 base; bases outside gene matches: 6. Germline CDR1 and CDR2: SGHTA and FQGTGA.

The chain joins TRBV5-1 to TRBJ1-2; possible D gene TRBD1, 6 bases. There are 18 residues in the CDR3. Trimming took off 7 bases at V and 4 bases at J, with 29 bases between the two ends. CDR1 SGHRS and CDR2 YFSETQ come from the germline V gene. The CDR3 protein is CASRTYSGAGTSPYGYTF. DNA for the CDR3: TGCGCCAGCCGCACCTACTCGGGGGCTGGTACGTCCCCCTATGGCTACACCTTC.

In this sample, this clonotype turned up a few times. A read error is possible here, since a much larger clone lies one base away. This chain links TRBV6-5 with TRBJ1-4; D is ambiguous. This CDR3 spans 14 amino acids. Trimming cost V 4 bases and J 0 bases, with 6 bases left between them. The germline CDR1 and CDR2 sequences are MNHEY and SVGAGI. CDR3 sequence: CASSFAATNEKLFF. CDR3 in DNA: TGTGCCAGCAGTTTCGCAGCAACTAATGAAAAACTGTTTTTT.

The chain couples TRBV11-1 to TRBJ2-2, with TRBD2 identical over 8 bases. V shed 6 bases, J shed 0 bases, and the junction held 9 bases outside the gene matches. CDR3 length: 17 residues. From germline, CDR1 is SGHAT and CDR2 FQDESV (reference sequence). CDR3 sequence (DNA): TGTGCCAGCAGAGTGAAAGCGGGGGTATCGAACACCGGGGAGCTGTTTTTT. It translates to CASRVKAGVSNTGELFF.

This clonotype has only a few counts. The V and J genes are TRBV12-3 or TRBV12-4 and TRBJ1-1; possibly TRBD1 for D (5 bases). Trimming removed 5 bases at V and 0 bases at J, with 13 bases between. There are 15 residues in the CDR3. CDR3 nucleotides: TGTGCCAGCAGTGGAACCGACAGTATGAACACTGAAGCTTTCTTT. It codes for CASSGTDSMNTEAFF.

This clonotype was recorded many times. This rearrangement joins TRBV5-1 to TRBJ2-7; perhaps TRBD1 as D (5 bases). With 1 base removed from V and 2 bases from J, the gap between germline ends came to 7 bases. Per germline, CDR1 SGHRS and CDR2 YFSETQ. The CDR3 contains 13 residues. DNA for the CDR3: TGCGCCAGCAGCTTGACAGGCACCTACGAGCAGTACTTC. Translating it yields CASSLTGTYEQYF.

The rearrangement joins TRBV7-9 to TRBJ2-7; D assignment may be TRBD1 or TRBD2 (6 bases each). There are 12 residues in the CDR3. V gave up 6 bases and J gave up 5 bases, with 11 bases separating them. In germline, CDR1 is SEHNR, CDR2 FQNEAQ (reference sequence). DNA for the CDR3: TGTGCCAGCAGTAGGGGGGTCAACGAGCAGTACTTC. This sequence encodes CASSRGVNEQYF.

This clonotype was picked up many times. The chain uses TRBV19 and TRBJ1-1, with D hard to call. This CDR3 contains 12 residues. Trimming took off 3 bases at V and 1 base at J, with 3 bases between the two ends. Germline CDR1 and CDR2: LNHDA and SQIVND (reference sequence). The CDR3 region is CASSMANTEAFF. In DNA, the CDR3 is TGTGCCAGTAGTATGGCGAACACTGAAGCTTTCTTT.

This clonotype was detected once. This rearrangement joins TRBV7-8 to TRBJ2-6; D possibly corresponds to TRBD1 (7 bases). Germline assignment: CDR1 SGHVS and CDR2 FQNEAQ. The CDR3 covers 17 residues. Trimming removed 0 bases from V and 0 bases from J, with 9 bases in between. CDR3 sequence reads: CASSLAQGGSGANVLTF. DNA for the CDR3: TGTGCCAGCAGCTTAGCCCAGGGGGGCTCTGGGGCCAACGTCCTGACTTTC.